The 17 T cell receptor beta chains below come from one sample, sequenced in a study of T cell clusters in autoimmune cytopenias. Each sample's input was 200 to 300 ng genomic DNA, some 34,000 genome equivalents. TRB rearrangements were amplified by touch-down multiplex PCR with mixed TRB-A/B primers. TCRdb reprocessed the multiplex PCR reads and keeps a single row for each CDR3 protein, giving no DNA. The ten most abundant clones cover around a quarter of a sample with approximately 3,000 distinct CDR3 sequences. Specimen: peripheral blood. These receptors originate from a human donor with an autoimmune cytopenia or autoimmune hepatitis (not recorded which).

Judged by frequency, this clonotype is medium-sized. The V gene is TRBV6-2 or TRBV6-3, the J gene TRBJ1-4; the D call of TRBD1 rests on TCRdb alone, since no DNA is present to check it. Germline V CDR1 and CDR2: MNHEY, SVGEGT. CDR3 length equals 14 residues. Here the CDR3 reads CASSNRESNEKLFF.

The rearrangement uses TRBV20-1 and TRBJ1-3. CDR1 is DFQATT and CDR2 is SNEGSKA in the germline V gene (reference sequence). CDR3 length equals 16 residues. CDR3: CSARARLRMDGNTIYF.

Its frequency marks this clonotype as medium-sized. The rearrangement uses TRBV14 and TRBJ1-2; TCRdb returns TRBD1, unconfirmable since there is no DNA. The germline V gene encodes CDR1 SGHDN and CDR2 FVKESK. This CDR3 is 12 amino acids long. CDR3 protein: CASGAGAAGYTF.

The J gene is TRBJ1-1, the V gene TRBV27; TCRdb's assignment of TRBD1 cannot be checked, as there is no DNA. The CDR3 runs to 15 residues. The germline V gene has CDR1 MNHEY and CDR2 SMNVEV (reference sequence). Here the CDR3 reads CASSFSFTGGSEAFF.

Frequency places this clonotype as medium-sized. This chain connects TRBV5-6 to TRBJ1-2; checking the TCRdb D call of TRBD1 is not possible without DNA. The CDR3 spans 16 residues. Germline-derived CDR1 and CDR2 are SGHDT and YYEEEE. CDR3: CASSLADRGIWDGYTF.

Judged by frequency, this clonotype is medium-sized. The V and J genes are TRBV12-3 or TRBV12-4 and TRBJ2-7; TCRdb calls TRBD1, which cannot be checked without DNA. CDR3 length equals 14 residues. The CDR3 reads CASSLGQGNYEQYF.

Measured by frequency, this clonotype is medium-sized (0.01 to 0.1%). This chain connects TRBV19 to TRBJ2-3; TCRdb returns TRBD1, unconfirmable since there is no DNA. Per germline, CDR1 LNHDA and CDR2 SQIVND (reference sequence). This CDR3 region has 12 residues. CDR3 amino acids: CASRGSGVTQYF. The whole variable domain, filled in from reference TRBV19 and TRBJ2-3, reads DGGITQSPKYLFRKEGQNVTLSCEQNLNHDAMYWYRQDPGQGLRLIYYSQIVNDFQKGDIAEGYSVSREKKESFPLTVTSAQKNPTAFYLCASRGSGVTQYFGPGTRLTVL.

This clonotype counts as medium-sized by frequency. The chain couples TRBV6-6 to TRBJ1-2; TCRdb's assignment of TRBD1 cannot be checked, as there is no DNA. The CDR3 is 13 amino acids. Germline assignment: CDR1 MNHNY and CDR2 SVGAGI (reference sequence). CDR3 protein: CASSPTGTYGYTF.

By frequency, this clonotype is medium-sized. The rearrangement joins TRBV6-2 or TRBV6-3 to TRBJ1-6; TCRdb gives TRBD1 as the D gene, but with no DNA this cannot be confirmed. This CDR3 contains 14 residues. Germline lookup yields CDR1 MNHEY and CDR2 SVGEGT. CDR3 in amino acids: CASSLATAGPPLHF.

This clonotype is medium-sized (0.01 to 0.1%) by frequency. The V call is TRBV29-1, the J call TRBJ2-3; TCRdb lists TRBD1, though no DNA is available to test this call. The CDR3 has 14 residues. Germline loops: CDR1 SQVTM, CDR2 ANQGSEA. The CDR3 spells CSVWGGPGTDTQYF.

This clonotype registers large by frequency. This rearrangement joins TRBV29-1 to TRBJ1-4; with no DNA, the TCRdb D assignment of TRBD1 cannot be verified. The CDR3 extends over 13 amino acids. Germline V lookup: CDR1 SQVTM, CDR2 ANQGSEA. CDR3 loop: CSARTQGREKLFF.

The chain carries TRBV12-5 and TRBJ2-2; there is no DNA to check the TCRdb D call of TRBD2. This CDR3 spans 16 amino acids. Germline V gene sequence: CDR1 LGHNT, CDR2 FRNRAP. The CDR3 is CASGLGGAGPTGELFF.

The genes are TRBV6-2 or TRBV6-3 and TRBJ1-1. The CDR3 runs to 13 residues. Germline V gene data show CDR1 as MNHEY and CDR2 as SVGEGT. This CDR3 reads CASNLMAGTEAFF.

The CDR3 spells CASSQYLQGFNQPQHF. The rearrangement uses TRBV4-3 and TRBJ1-5. The CDR3 runs to 16 residues. CDR1 is LGHNA and CDR2 is YSLEER in the germline V gene.

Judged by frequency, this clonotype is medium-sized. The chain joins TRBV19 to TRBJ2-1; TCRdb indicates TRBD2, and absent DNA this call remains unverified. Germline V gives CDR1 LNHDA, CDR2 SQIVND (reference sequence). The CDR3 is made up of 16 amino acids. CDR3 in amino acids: CASSALAGPSHNEQFF.

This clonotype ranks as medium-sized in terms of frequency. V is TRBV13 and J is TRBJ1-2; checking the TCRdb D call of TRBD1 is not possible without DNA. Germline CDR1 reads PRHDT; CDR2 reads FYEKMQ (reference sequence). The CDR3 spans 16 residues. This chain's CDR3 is CASPSVTGTGNYGYTF.

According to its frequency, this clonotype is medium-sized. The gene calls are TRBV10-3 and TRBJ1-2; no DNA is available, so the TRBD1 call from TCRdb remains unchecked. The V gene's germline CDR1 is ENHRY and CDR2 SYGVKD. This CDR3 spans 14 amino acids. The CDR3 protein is CATVGSGANYGYTF.